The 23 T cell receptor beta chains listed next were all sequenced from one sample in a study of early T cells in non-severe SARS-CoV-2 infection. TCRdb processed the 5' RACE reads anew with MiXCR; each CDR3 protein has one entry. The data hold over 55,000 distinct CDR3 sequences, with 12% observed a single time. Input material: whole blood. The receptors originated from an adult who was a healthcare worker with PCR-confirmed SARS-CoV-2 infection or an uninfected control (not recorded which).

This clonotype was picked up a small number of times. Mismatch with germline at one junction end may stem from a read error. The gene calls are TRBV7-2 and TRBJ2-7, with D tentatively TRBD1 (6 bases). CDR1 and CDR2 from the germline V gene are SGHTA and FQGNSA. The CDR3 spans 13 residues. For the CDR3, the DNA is TGTGCCAGCAGATTAGCAGGGGACTACGAGCAGTACTTC. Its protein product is CASRLAGDYEQYF.

For the CDR3, the DNA is TGTGCCATCAGTGTTCTCTCGGGACAGGACTCAACTAATGAAAAACTGTTTTTT. This codes for CAISVLSGQDSTNEKLFF. The chain uses TRBV10-3 and TRBJ1-4, with 8 bases aligning to TRBD1. CDR1 is ENHRY, CDR2 SYGVKD, per germline. This CDR3 comprises 18 residues. Trimming removed 4 bases from V and 0 bases from J; junction bases left unmatched: 10.

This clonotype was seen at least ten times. DNA for the CDR3: TGTGCCAGCAGGCAGACAGGGAGGGAAGGGGCCAACGTCCTGACTTTC. Its protein product is CASRQTGREGANVLTF. This rearrangement joins TRBV6-1 to TRBJ2-6, with D perhaps assigned TRBD1 or TRBD2 (7 bases each). The CDR3 is made up of 16 amino acids. With 6 bases removed from V and 4 bases from J, the gap between germline ends came to 16 bases. Germline lookup yields CDR1 MNHNS and CDR2 SASEGT.

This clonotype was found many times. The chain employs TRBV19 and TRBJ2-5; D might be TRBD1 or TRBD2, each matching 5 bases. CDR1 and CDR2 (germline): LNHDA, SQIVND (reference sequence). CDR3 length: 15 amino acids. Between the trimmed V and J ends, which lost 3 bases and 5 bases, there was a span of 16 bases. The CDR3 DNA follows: TGTGCCAGTAGTATCCGGGACCTGGCCGCTGAGACCCAGTACTTC. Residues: CASSIRDLAAETQYF.

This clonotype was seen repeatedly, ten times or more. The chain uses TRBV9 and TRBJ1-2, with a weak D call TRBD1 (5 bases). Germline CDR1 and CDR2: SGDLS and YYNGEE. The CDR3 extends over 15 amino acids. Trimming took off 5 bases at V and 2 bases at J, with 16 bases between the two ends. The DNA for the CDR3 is TGTGCCAGCAGTTGGGAGCAGGGAGGGAACTATGGCTACACCTTC. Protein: CASSWEQGGNYGYTF.

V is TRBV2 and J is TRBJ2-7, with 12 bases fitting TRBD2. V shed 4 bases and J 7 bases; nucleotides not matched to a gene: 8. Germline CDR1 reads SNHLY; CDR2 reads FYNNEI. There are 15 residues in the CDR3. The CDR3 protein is CASSGGLAGFEEQYF. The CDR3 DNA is TGTGCCAGCAGTGGCGGACTAGCGGGGTTCGAGGAGCAGTACTTC.

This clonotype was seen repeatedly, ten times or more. The CDR3 reads CATKHARQETQYF. The DNA of the CDR3 is TGTGCCACCAAACACGCCAGGCAAGAGACCCAGTACTTC. The gene calls are TRBV10-3 and TRBJ2-5, with no clear D. The CDR3 has 13 amino acids. The V gene lost 10 bases and the J gene lost 2 bases, with 14 bases spanning the gap. Germline V gene lookup returns CDR1 ENHRY and CDR2 SYGVKD.

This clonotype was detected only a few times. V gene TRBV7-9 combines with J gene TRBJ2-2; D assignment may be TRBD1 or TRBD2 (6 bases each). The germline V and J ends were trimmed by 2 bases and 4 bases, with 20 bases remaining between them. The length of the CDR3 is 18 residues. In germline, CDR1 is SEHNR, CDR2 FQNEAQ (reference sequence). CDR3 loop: CASSLSVTGARATGELFF. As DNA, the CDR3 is TGTGCCAGCAGCTTATCTGTGACGGGGGCTAGAGCCACCGGGGAGCTGTTTTTT.

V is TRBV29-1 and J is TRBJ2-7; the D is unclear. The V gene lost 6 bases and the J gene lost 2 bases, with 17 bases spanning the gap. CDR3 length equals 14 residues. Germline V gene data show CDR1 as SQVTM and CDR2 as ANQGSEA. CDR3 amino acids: CSVVTGRSPYEQYF. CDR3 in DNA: TGCAGCGTCGTGACGGGCCGATCCCCCTACGAGCAGTACTTC.

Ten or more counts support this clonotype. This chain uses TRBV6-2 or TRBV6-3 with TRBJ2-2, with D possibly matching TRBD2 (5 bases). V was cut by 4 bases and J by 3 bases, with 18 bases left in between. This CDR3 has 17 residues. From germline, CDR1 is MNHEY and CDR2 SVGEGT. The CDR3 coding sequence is TGTGCCAGCAGTTCCCAAGGCCGGGGTCGAGACACCGGGGAGCTGTTTTTT. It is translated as CASSSQGRGRDTGELFF.

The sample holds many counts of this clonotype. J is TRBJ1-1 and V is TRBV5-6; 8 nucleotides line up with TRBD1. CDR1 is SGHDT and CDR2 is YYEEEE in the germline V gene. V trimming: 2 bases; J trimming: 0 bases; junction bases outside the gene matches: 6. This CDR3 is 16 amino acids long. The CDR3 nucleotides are TGTGCCAGCAGCTTAAACAGGGGGACATTGAACACTGAAGCTTTCTTT. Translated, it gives CASSLNRGTLNTEAFF.

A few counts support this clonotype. CDR3 sequence: CASSPARFRGQGIYEQYF. As DNA, the CDR3 is TGTGCCAGCAGTCCGGCACGATTTCGAGGACAGGGGATCTACGAGCAGTACTTC. The chain recombines TRBV12-3 or TRBV12-4 with TRBJ2-7; 9 positions agree with TRBD1. J gave up 3 bases and V 5 bases, and 17 bases lay outside the gene matches. The length of the CDR3 is 18 residues.

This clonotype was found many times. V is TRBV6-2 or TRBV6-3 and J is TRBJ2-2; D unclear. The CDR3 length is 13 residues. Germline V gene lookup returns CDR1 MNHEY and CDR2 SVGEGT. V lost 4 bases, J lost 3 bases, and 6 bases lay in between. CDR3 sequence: CASSSKDTGELFF. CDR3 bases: TGTGCCAGCAGTTCTAAGGACACCGGGGAGCTGTTTTTT.

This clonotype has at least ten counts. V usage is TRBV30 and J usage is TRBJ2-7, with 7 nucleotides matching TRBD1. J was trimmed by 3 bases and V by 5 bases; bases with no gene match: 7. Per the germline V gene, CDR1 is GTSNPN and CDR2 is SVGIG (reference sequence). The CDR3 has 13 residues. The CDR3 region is CAWAGTAVYEQYF. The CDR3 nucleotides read TGTGCCTGGGCCGGGACAGCAGTCTACGAGCAGTACTTC.

CDR3 in DNA: TGCGCCAGCAGCCCCCTTCAAGGGGTTAAGAACGAGCAGTACTTC. This gives the protein CASSPLQGVKNEQYF. The chain employs TRBV5-1 and TRBJ2-7; weak D call: TRBD1 (5 bases). Germline CDR1 SGHRS, CDR2 YFSETQ. This CDR3 comprises 15 residues. V shed 4 bases and J shed 5 bases, with 19 bases lying between them.

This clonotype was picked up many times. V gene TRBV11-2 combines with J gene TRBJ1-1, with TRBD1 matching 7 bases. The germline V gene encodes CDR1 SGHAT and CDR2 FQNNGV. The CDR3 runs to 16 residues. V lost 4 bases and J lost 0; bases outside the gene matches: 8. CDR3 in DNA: TGTGCCAGCAGCTACGGACAGGAACCCATGAACACTGAAGCTTTCTTT. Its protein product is CASSYGQEPMNTEAFF.

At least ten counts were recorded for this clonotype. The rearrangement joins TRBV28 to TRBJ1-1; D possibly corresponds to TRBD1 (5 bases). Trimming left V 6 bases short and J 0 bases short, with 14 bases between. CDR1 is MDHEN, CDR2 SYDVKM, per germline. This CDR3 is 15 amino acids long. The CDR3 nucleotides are TGTGCCAGCAGGACCGGGGGGGTTATGAACACTGAAGCTTTCTTT. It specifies CASRTGGVMNTEAFF.

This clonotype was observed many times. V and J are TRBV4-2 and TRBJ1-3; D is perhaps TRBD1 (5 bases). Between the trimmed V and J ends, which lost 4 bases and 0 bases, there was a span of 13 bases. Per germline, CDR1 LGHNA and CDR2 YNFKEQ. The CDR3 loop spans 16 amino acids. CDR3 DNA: TGTGCCAGCAGCCTCATTCTGGGGGACTCTGGAAACACCATATATTTT. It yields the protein CASSLILGDSGNTIYF.

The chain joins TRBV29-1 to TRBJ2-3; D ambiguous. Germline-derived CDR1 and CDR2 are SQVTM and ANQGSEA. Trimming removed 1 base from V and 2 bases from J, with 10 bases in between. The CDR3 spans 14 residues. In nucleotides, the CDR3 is TGCAGCGTTGAAGGCAATGTCTTCACAGATACGCAGTATTTT. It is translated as CSVEGNVFTDTQYF.

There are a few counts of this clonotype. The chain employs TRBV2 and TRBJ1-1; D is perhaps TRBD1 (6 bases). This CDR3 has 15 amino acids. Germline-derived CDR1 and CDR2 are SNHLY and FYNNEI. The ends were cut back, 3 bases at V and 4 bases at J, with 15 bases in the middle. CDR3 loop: CASSDGGKGGTEAFF. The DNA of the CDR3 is TGTGCCAGCAGTGATGGGGGCAAGGGTGGCACTGAAGCTTTCTTT.

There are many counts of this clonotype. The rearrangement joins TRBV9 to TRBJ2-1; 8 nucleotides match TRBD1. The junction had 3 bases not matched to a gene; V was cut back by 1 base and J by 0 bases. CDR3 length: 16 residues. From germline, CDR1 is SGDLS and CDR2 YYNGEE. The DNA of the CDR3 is TGTGCCAGCAGCGTATGGACAGGGAGCTCCTACAATGAGCAGTTCTTC. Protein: CASSVWTGSSYNEQFF. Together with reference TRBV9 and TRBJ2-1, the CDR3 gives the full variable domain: DSGVTQTPKHLITATGQRVTLRCSPRSGDLSVYWYQQSLDQGLQFLIQYYNGEERAKGNILERFSAQQFPDLHSELNLSSLELGDSALYFCASSVWTGSSYNEQFFGPGTRLTVL.

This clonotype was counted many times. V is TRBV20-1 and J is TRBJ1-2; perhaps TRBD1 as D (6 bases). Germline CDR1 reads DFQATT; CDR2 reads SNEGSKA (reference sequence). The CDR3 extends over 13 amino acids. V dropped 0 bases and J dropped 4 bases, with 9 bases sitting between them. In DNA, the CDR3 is TGCAGTGCTAGAGACAGGGGTTCCTATGGCTACACCTTC. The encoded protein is CSARDRGSYGYTF.

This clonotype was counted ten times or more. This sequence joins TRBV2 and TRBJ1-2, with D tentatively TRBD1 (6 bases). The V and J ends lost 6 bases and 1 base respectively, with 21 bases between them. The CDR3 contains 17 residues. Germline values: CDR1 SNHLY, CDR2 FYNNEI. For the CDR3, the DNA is TGTGCCAGCAGATCGGGACACGCGGAGTGGCTTAACTATGGCTACACCTTC. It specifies CASRSGHAEWLNYGYTF.